This TCR beta chain was obtained from a study of control samples from healthy donors and cancer patients (dated by TCRdb to 2020 to 2021). The germline V gene (reference sequence) gives CDR1 as LGHDT and CDR2 as YNNKEL. From the cysteine up to the phenylalanine, the CDR3 has a length of 13 residues. Only the CDR3 DNA stays, 39 bases, in frame from base 1. Trimming costs V 6 bases and J 4 bases, and their ends lie 10 bases apart. Library preparation used the immunoSEQ multiplex PCR assay. TCRdb carries this immuneACCESS record with in-frame sequences only. Its versions omit some clonotypes, under half of them owing to an unresolved V gene in the studies checked, with the rest unexplained. The sample table holds under 300,000 clones, of which roughly four fifths were seen once. The ten top clones hold 13% of the sample. In regard to this clone: Its antigen is currently not known. No much larger clonotype is one base removed from it; base qualities were not supplied.

In this chain, TRBV3-1 (or the pseudogene TRBV3-2) is recombined with TRBJ1-3, with TRBD1 perhaps the D gene, on 5 matching bases. The origin of this receptor is a woman aged 55 to 70 with lung cancer. Source material: PBMCs. The encoded CDR3 is CASRARGGNTIYF. The DNA sequence follows: TGTGCCAGCAGGGCCCGGGGGGGAAACACCATATATTTT.